These T cell receptor beta chains were read from a single sample in a study of T cell responses to AZD1222 COVID-19 vaccine. TCRdb's copy holds only in-frame clones and misses some; the assay was immunoSEQ multiplex PCR. Among about 200,000 clones listed, more than 80% were seen once. Sequencing was performed on peripheral blood, taken 28 days after the second dose of the MenACWY control vaccine. The receptors were gathered from an adult who received the MenACWY meningococcal vaccine as a control. Each CDR3 is given with its conserved first and last residue. D genes are given only for firm matches. The listing skips clone size in some rows; elsewhere it reads once, few, many or a size class.

V gene: TRBV7-3
D gene: NA
clone size: NA
J gene: TRBJ2-2
CDR3 protein: CASSPGLAGTGELFF
CDR3 DNA: TGTGCCAGCAGCCCGGGGTTAGCCGGGACCGGGGAGCTGTTTTTT

V gene: TRBV7-2
D gene: NA
clone size: NA
J gene: TRBJ1-2
CDR3 protein: CASSLEWGEYGYTF
CDR3 DNA: TGTGCCAGCAGCTTAGAATGGGGGGAGTATGGCTACACCTTC

V gene: TRBV5-4
D gene: NA
clone size: NA
J gene: TRBJ2-3
CDR3 protein: CASSLGRDTDTQYF
CDR3 DNA: TGTGCCAGCAGCTTGGGACGGGACACAGATACGCAGTATTTT

V gene: TRBV28
D gene: NA
clone size: NA
J gene: TRBJ2-2
CDR3 protein: CASSLVTPSNTGELFF
CDR3 DNA: TGTGCCAGCAGTTTAGTCACACCTAGCAACACCGGGGAGCTGTTTTTT

V gene: TRBV7-2
D gene: NA
clone size: NA
J gene: TRBJ1-3
CDR3 protein: CASSLGGGDGNTIYF
CDR3 DNA: TGTGCCAGCAGCTTAGGGGGGGGAGATGGAAACACCATATATTTT

V gene: TRBV29-1
D gene: TRBD2
clone size: NA
J gene: TRBJ2-3
CDR3 protein: CSVSGTSGIYTDTQYF
CDR3 DNA: TGCAGCGTTTCCGGGACTAGCGGGATCTACACAGATACGCAGTATTTT

V gene: TRBV5-4
D gene: NA
clone size: NA
J gene: TRBJ1-4
CDR3 protein: CASSTQGPTNEKLFF
CDR3 DNA: TGTGCCAGCAGCACTCAGGGACCAACTAATGAAAAACTGTTTTTT

V gene: TRBV6-1
D gene: NA
clone size: NA
J gene: TRBJ2-1
CDR3 protein: CASSEGPGGFNEQFF
CDR3 DNA: TGTGCCAGCAGTGAAGGACCGGGGGGCTTCAATGAGCAGTTCTTC

V gene: TRBV7-3
D gene: NA
clone size: NA
J gene: TRBJ1-5
CDR3 protein: CASSPPAGTCPSRGTSNQPQHF
CDR3 DNA: TGTGCCAGCAGCCCCCCGGCGGGAACTTGCCCCTCGAGGGGGACTAGCAATCAGCCCCAGCATTTT

V gene: TRBV9
D gene: NA
clone size: NA
J gene: TRBJ2-5
CDR3 protein: CASSVGGREPQETQYF
CDR3 DNA: TGTGCCAGCAGCGTAGGGGGGCGGGAGCCCCAAGAGACCCAGTACTTC

V gene: TRBV11-2
D gene: NA
clone size: NA
J gene: TRBJ2-1
CDR3 protein: CASSLEGATNNEQFF
CDR3 DNA: TGTGCCAGCAGCTTAGAAGGAGCCACTAACAATGAGCAGTTCTTC

V gene: TRBV28
D gene: NA
clone size: NA
J gene: TRBJ2-7
CDR3 protein: CASSLLKLYEQYF
CDR3 DNA: TGTGCCAGCAGTTTGTTAAAGCTCTACGAGCAGTACTTC

V gene: TRBV7-3
D gene: NA
clone size: NA
J gene: TRBJ1-1
CDR3 protein: CASSRQPNTEAFF
CDR3 DNA: TGTGCCAGCAGCCGACAGCCGAACACTGAAGCTTTCTTT

V gene: TRBV27
D gene: NA
clone size: NA
J gene: TRBJ2-1
CDR3 protein: CASSVGIVNEQFF
CDR3 DNA: TGTGCCAGCAGTGTCGGGATTGTCAATGAGCAGTTCTTC

V gene: TRBV19
D gene: NA
clone size: NA
J gene: TRBJ1-2
CDR3 protein: CASSMQGLNYGYTF
CDR3 DNA: TGTGCCAGTAGTATGCAGGGATTAAACTATGGCTACACCTTC

V gene: TRBV27
D gene: NA
clone size: NA
J gene: TRBJ2-4
CDR3 protein: CASSLSGSFGNIQYF
CDR3 DNA: TGTGCCAGCAGTTTATCGGGAAGTTTCGGGAACATTCAGTACTTC

V gene: TRBV2
D gene: TRBD2
clone size: NA
J gene: TRBJ2-3
CDR3 protein: CASSWASGNRDTQYF
CDR3 DNA: TGTGCCAGCAGCTGGGCTAGCGGGAATAGAGATACGCAGTATTTT

V gene: TRBV5-1
D gene: TRBD2
clone size: NA
J gene: TRBJ2-7
CDR3 protein: CASSSGTSGTYEQYF
CDR3 DNA: TGCGCCAGCAGCTCGGGGACTAGCGGGACCTACGAGCAGTACTTC

V gene: TRBV7-9
D gene: NA
clone size: NA
J gene: TRBJ2-1
CDR3 protein: CASDPGKVLYNEQFF
CDR3 DNA: TGTGCCAGCGACCCCGGGAAAGTACTCTACAATGAGCAGTTCTTC

V gene: TRBV7-3
D gene: NA
clone size: NA
J gene: TRBJ2-6
CDR3 protein: CASTPNRPGANVLTF
CDR3 DNA: TGTGCCAGCACCCCGAACAGGCCTGGGGCCAACGTCCTGACTTTC

V gene: TRBV7-6
D gene: NA
clone size: NA
J gene: TRBJ1-1
CDR3 protein: CASSLEDSPNTEAFF
CDR3 DNA: TGTGCCAGCAGCTTAGAAGACAGTCCGAACACTGAAGCTTTCTTT

V gene: TRBV20-1
D gene: NA
clone size: NA
J gene: TRBJ1-5
CDR3 protein: CSASKGDSNQPQHF
CDR3 DNA: TGCAGTGCTAGTAAGGGGGATAGCAATCAGCCCCAGCATTTT

V gene: TRBV13
D gene: TRBD2
clone size: NA
J gene: TRBJ2-7
CDR3 protein: CASSYTGTSSYEQYF
CDR3 DNA: TGTGCCAGCAGCTACACCGGGACTAGTTCCTACGAGCAGTACTTC

V gene: TRBV5-8
D gene: NA
clone size: NA
J gene: TRBJ1-2
CDR3 protein: CASSSGPPNYGYTF
CDR3 DNA: TGTGCCAGCAGCTCAGGGCCCCCGAACTATGGCTACACCTTC

V gene: TRBV28
D gene: NA
clone size: NA
J gene: TRBJ1-5
CDR3 protein: CASRNTVGLGSNQPQHF
CDR3 DNA: TGTGCCAGCAGGAATACAGTGGGGTTGGGGAGCAATCAGCCCCAGCATTTT

V gene: TRBV27
D gene: NA
clone size: NA
J gene: TRBJ1-6
CDR3 protein: CASSLDSYNSPLHF
CDR3 DNA: TGTGCCAGCAGCCTGGACAGTTATAATTCACCCCTCCACTTT

V gene: TRBV29-1
D gene: TRBD2
clone size: NA
J gene: TRBJ2-1
CDR3 protein: CSVEPGRASGFSYNEQFF
CDR3 DNA: TGCAGCGTTGAACCGGGAAGGGCTAGCGGGTTCTCCTACAATGAGCAGTTCTTC

V gene: TRBV12-3/TRBV12-4
D gene: TRBD1
clone size: NA
J gene: TRBJ1-1
CDR3 protein: CASSRDSNTEAFF
CDR3 DNA: TGTGCCAGCAGCAGGGACAGTAACACTGAAGCTTTCTTT

V gene: TRBV3-1/TRBV3-2
D gene: NA
clone size: NA
J gene: TRBJ1-1
CDR3 protein: CASRGVTAPEAFF
CDR3 DNA: TGTGCCAGCAGGGGGGTGACAGCTCCTGAAGCTTTCTTT

V gene: TRBV29-1
D gene: NA
clone size: NA
J gene: TRBJ1-2
CDR3 protein: CSDREGGYGYTF
CDR3 DNA: TGCAGCGACAGGGAAGGAGGCTATGGCTACACCTTC

V gene: TRBV6-5
D gene: NA
clone size: NA
J gene: TRBJ1-2
CDR3 protein: CASKQNYGYTF
CDR3 DNA: TGTGCCAGCAAACAGAACTATGGCTACACCTTC

V gene: TRBV6-5
D gene: TRBD1
clone size: NA
J gene: TRBJ2-7
CDR3 protein: CATRDRTYEQYF
CDR3 DNA: TGTGCCACCCGGGACAGAACCTACGAGCAGTACTTC

V gene: TRBV11-3
D gene: NA
clone size: few
J gene: TRBJ2-2
CDR3 protein: CASSPRGTGELFF
CDR3 DNA: TGTGCCAGCAGCCCTCGGGGGACCGGGGAGCTGTTTTTT

V gene: TRBV27
D gene: TRBD1
clone size: NA
J gene: TRBJ1-2
CDR3 protein: CASSLSAFGTGGAGSGRYTF
CDR3 DNA: TGTGCCAGCAGTTTATCGGCATTCGGGACAGGGGGCGCAGGTTCGGGACGCTACACCTTC

V gene: TRBV5-8
D gene: NA
clone size: NA
J gene: TRBJ1-3
CDR3 protein: CASSFGPVSGNTIYF
CDR3 DNA: TGTGCCAGCAGCTTTGGACCAGTATCTGGAAACACCATATATTTT

V gene: TRBV7-6
D gene: TRBD1
clone size: NA
J gene: TRBJ2-2
CDR3 protein: CASSSTHDRAGGELFF
CDR3 DNA: TGTGCCAGCAGCTCCACCCACGACAGGGCTGGCGGGGAGCTGTTTTTT

V gene: TRBV25-1
D gene: NA
clone size: NA
J gene: TRBJ2-2
CDR3 protein: CASSERSGPGELFF
CDR3 DNA: TGTGCCAGCAGTGAACGCTCCGGCCCTGGGGAGCTGTTTTTT

V gene: TRBV28
D gene: NA
clone size: NA
J gene: TRBJ2-5
CDR3 protein: CASSPTVTETQYF
CDR3 DNA: TGTGCCAGCAGTCCTACCGTTACGGAGACCCAGTACTTC

V gene: TRBV6-1
D gene: TRBD1
clone size: NA
J gene: TRBJ1-2
CDR3 protein: CASSETTGGVYGYTF
CDR3 DNA: TGTGCCAGCAGTGAAACGACAGGGGGCGTCTATGGCTACACCTTC

V gene: TRBV12-3/TRBV12-4
D gene: NA
clone size: once
J gene: TRBJ2-3
CDR3 protein: CASRLFGDTQYF
CDR3 DNA: TGTGCCAGCAGGCTCTTTGGAGATACGCAGTATTTT

V gene: TRBV28
D gene: TRBD2
clone size: NA
J gene: TRBJ2-5
CDR3 protein: CASREAGVRQETQYF
CDR3 DNA: TGTGCCAGCAGGGAAGCGGGAGTTAGACAAGAGACCCAGTACTTC

V gene: TRBV4-3
D gene: NA
clone size: NA
J gene: TRBJ1-2
CDR3 protein: CASSQEVRVGGYTF
CDR3 DNA: TGCGCCAGCAGCCAAGAGGTCAGGGTAGGCGGCTACACCTTC

V gene: TRBV7-2
D gene: NA
clone size: NA
J gene: TRBJ2-6
CDR3 protein: CASSLVSQRATGANVLTF
CDR3 DNA: TGTGCCAGCAGCTTAGTGAGCCAAAGAGCGACCGGGGCCAACGTCCTGACTTTC

V gene: TRBV6-5
D gene: TRBD1
clone size: NA
J gene: TRBJ1-1
CDR3 protein: CASRLMGQGNTEAFF
CDR3 DNA: TGTGCCAGCAGACTTATGGGACAGGGGAACACTGAAGCTTTCTTT

V gene: TRBV29-1
D gene: TRBD2
clone size: once
J gene: TRBJ2-1
CDR3 protein: CSVAQPGLAGPRREQLF
CDR3 DNA: TGCAGCGTTGCGCAGCCGGGACTAGCGGGTCCCAGGCGTGAGCAGCTCTTC

V gene: TRBV6-6
D gene: TRBD1
clone size: NA
J gene: TRBJ1-5
CDR3 protein: CASSRTGGAQPQHF
CDR3 DNA: TGTGCCAGCAGTCGGACAGGGGGGGCCCAGCCCCAGCATTTT

V gene: TRBV4-1
D gene: TRBD2
clone size: once
J gene: TRBJ2-1
CDR3 protein: CASSQRLAGGPNEQFF
CDR3 DNA: TGCGCCAGCAGCCAACGTCTAGCGGGAGGGCCCAATGAGCAGTTCTTC

V gene: TRBV28
D gene: NA
clone size: once
J gene: TRBJ1-1
CDR3 protein: CASSFSGGGNTEAFF
CDR3 DNA: TGTGCCAGCAGTTTTAGTGGAGGGGGTAACACTGAAGCTTTCTTT

V gene: TRBV6-5
D gene: NA
clone size: NA
J gene: TRBJ1-1
CDR3 protein: CASRASDRNTEAFF
CDR3 DNA: TGTGCCAGCCGGGCCTCGGACAGGAACACTGAAGCTTTCTTT

V gene: TRBV3-1/TRBV3-2
D gene: NA
clone size: NA
J gene: TRBJ2-3
CDR3 protein: CASSQDPSTDTQYF
CDR3 DNA: TGTGCCAGCAGCCAAGATCCGAGCACAGATACGCAGTATTTT

V gene: TRBV5-1
D gene: NA
clone size: NA
J gene: TRBJ2-7
CDR3 protein: CASSWTGIRMDEQYF
CDR3 DNA: TGCGCCAGCAGCTGGACCGGGATCAGGATGGACGAGCAGTACTTC

V gene: TRBV3-1/TRBV3-2
D gene: NA
clone size: few
J gene: TRBJ2-7
CDR3 protein: CASSPGHHYEQYF
CDR3 DNA: TGTGCCAGCAGCCCAGGACACCACTACGAGCAGTACTTC